This T cell receptor beta chain was identified in a study of CD8+ T cells in alopecia areata. Study observations and caveats: Tofacitinib did not eliminate many expanded lesional clones from scalp or blood. Lesional tissue from the scalp (especially in alopecia totalis/universalis) showed higher clonality than normal scalp. Having just one nonresponder leaves the connection between baseline CD8+ expansion and response unresolved.

Trimming shortened V by 0 bases and J by 8 bases, and 14 bases separated the two germline ends. CDR3 length: 14 amino acids. Germline assignment: CDR1 GTSNPN and CDR2 SVGIG (reference sequence). On this clone: Its antigen is unknown.

The treatment: oral pan-JAK inhibitor, 5-10 mg twice daily. It was from alopecia areata patients that lesional scalp punch biopsies and peripheral blood were collected. Extraction of RNA preceded its reverse transcription into cDNA, which served as the sequencing template. This table comes from immunoSEQ multiplex PCR, and its TCRdb copy is limited to in-frame clones, with some not included. Of about 250,000 clones in the sample, about three fifths were seen once. The sample consisted of CD4+ T cells sorted from blood, taken at week 52, from a patient treated with tofacitinib. J is TRBJ1-5 and V is TRBV30; possibly TRBD1 for D (6 bases). This clonotype was obtained from a human donor with alopecia areata. CDR3 in amino acids: CAWSVGGALKPQHF. Here the CDR3 DNA reads TGTGCCTGGAGTGTGGGGGGGGCTCTGAAGCCCCAGCATTTT.